Presented here are 29 T cell receptor beta chains from one specimen sequenced in a study of cytomegalovirus exposure and HLA in healthy donors. Use of 60 Vbeta and 13 Jbeta primers characterized the PCR. The method was immunoSEQ multiplex PCR; TCRdb's version includes in-frame clones alone and lacks a portion of them. This table holds more than 110,000 clones, over 70% found once. Sequences were obtained from PBMCs. These receptors were taken from a male donor in good health and CMV-seronegative.

This clone was detected a few times. The CDR3 loop is CASSPHSPTGTEAFF. The CDR3 DNA follows: TGTGCCAGCAGCCCCCACAGCCCCACCGGCACTGAAGCTTTCTTT. The gene calls are TRBV7-8 and TRBJ1-1, with D unresolved. V gave up 5 bases and J gave up 4 bases, with 17 bases separating them. The CDR3 spans 15 residues. The germline V gene has CDR1 SGHVS and CDR2 FQNEAQ.

V and J are TRBV7-2 and TRBJ2-7; weak D call: TRBD1 (6 bases). CDR1 is SGHTA and CDR2 is FQGNSA in the germline V gene. V gave up 3 bases and J gave up 2 bases, with 14 bases separating them. The CDR3 consists of 15 residues. CDR3 coding DNA: TGTGCCAGCAGCTTGACAGGAGGCACAGCCTACGAGCAGTACTTC. Translating gives CASSLTGGTAYEQYF.

V and J are TRBV29-1 and TRBJ2-5; D is unclear. Trimming left V 7 bases short and J 5 bases short, with 23 bases between. The CDR3 spans 15 residues. Germline loops: CDR1 SQVTM, CDR2 ANQGSEA. The CDR3 nucleotides read TGCAGCGCTTCCCGTTTCGGGTTTTTGGAGGAGACCCAGTACTTC. Its protein is CSASRFGFLEETQYF.

CDR3 amino acids: CAWSPTSGPGELFF. CDR3 coding DNA: TGTGCCTGGAGCCCTACTAGCGGGCCCGGGGAGCTGTTTTTT. V and J are TRBV30 and TRBJ2-2, with 9 nucleotides matching TRBD2. The CDR3 extends over 14 amino acids. The ends lost 3 bases at V and 6 bases at J; junction bases unmatched: 5. Per the germline V gene, CDR1 is GTSNPN and CDR2 is SVGIG (reference sequence).

This clone was recorded once. The chain employs TRBV4-2 and TRBJ2-7, with D possibly TRBD1 on 5 matching bases. This CDR3 contains 16 residues. The germline V gene encodes CDR1 LGHNA and CDR2 YNFKEQ. V lost 2 bases, J lost 2 bases, and 16 bases lay in between. Here the CDR3 DNA reads TGTGCCAGCAGCCAAACTGTCGACAGCACGACCTACGAGCAGTACTTC. Translation: CASSQTVDSTTYEQYF.

The chain joins TRBV5-1 to TRBJ2-1; 9 positions match TRBD2. Germline V gene data show CDR1 as SGHRS and CDR2 as YFSETQ. CDR3 length: 15 residues. V lost 0 bases, J lost 4 bases, and 2 bases stayed unmatched. CDR3 DNA sequence: TGCGCCAGCAGCTTGGCAACTAGCGGGTACAATGAGCAGTTCTTC. This gives the protein CASSLATSGYNEQFF.

The V call is TRBV7-2, the J call TRBJ1-2; TRBD1 matches at 9 bases. The CDR3 is made up of 15 amino acids. The ends lost 5 bases at V and 6 bases at J; junction bases unmatched: 10. Germline CDR1 SGHTA, CDR2 FQGNSA. CDR3 sequence (DNA): TGTGCCAGCAGCCAGCACAGGGGGCGGGACGATGGCTACACCTTC. Protein sequence: CASSQHRGRDDGYTF.

The rearrangement joins TRBV6-5 to TRBJ2-7, with 7 bases matching TRBD1. V shed 5 bases and J 0 bases; nucleotides not matched to a gene: 4. This CDR3 contains 14 residues. Per the germline V gene, CDR1 is MNHEY and CDR2 is SVGAGI. CDR3 sequence reads: CASSRQGLSYEQYF. CDR3 in DNA: TGTGCCAGCAGTAGACAGGGCCTCTCCTACGAGCAGTACTTC.

In DNA form, the CDR3 reads TGTGCCAGCACCATAACCGGACAGGGCGGGGAGCTGTTTTTT. Protein sequence: CASTITGQGGELFF. The J gene is TRBJ2-2, the V gene TRBV6-6, with TRBD1 identical over 8 bases. The junction had 8 bases not matched to a gene; V was cut back by 7 bases and J by 7 bases. The CDR3 has 14 residues. CDR1 MNHNY and CDR2 SVGAGI come from the germline V gene (reference sequence).

The chain employs TRBV27 and TRBJ2-7; no reliable D call. Trimming took 5 bases from V and 0 from J, leaving 14 bases between them. The CDR3 is made up of 15 amino acids. CDR1 and CDR2 (germline): MNHEY, SMNVEV (reference sequence). The CDR3 DNA reads TGTGCCAGCAGTCCCGAGATGTCCCCCTCCTACGAGCAGTACTTC. It translates to CASSPEMSPSYEQYF.

This clone occurred once. V gene TRBV15 combines with J gene TRBJ2-7; D not resolved. The CDR3 contains 14 residues. V was trimmed by 0 bases and J by 6 bases, leaving 12 bases between them. CDR1 LNHNV and CDR2 YYDKDF come from the germline V gene (reference sequence). CDR3 loop: CATSRDPQVSEQYF. CDR3 nucleotide sequence: TGTGCCACCAGCAGAGATCCGCAGGTTTCCGAGCAGTACTTC.

This chain connects TRBV2 to TRBJ2-7; 9 bases align to TRBD1. This CDR3 has 17 residues. Germline CDR1 SNHLY, CDR2 FYNNEI. V lost 5 bases, J lost 0 bases, and 11 bases stayed unmatched. This chain's CDR3 is CASSPGQGRSRSYEQYF. The CDR3 DNA is TGTGCCAGCAGTCCGGGACAGGGAAGAAGTCGCTCCTACGAGCAGTACTTC.

The chain employs TRBV27 and TRBJ2-5, with 15 positions matching TRBD2. V lost 5 bases to trimming and J lost 2 bases; unmatched junction nucleotides: 6. The CDR3 spans 17 residues. Germline assignment: CDR1 MNHEY and CDR2 SMNVEV (reference sequence). DNA of the CDR3: TGTGCCAGCAGTCAACCGGGACTAGCGGGGGGACAAGAGACCCAGTACTTC. It encodes CASSQPGLAGGQETQYF.

The CDR3 DNA follows: TGCGCCAGCAGCCAAGATCGACAGGGATTTTACACTGAAGCTTTCTTT. It yields the protein CASSQDRQGFYTEAFF. The V and J genes are TRBV4-1 and TRBJ1-1; 7 bases map to TRBD1. Germline lookup yields CDR1 MGHRA and CDR2 YSYEKL. The CDR3 is made up of 16 amino acids. J gave up 3 bases and V 0 bases, and 7 bases lay outside the gene matches.

This clone came up a few times. The chain links TRBV7-6 to TRBJ2-7; TRBD2 agrees at 7 bases. The ends lost 1 base at V and 4 bases at J; junction bases unmatched: 13. Germline V gene lookup returns CDR1 SGHVS and CDR2 FNYEAQ. This CDR3 has 17 residues. CDR3 DNA: TGTGCCAGCAGCTTAGGCCCGATGTCGGGGGGACGGTACGAGCAGTACTTC. The encoded protein is CASSLGPMSGGRYEQYF.

The CDR3 sequence: CASSLVDPGQGYGYTF. For the CDR3, the DNA is TGTGCCAGCAGCTTGGTCGATCCGGGACAGGGCTATGGCTACACCTTC. The V call is TRBV5-6, the J call TRBJ1-2, with 9 nucleotides matching TRBD1. Trimming at V came to 0 bases and at J to 4 bases, leaving 7 bases not matched to a gene. CDR1 is SGHDT and CDR2 is YYEEEE in the germline V gene. The CDR3 is 16 amino acids.

The V gene is TRBV7-9, the J gene TRBJ2-7, with D tentatively TRBD1 (5 bases). The CDR3 runs 16 residues. V lost 3 bases to trimming and J lost 4 bases, with 19 bases between them. Germline CDR1 SEHNR, CDR2 FQNEAQ (reference sequence). CDR3 in amino acids: CASSFSGPGKTYEQYF. The DNA for the CDR3 is TGTGCCAGCAGCTTTTCCGGGCCAGGGAAAACTTACGAGCAGTACTTC.

The chain employs TRBV5-5 and TRBJ2-7; D is possibly TRBD2 (6 bases). The CDR3 has 12 amino acids. Trimming stripped 4 bases from V and 6 bases from J, with 11 bases between. From germline, CDR1 is SGHKS and CDR2 YYEKEE (reference sequence). The CDR3 reads CASSRDSTEQYF. The CDR3 DNA reads as TGTGCCAGCAGCCGGGACTCGACCGAGCAGTACTTC. Variable domain in full (rest from reference TRBV5-5 and TRBJ2-7): DAGVTQSPTHLIKTRGQQVTLRCSPISGHKSVSWYQQVLGQGPQFIFQYYEKEERGRGNFPDRFSARQFPNYSSELNVNALLLGDSALYLCASSRDSTEQYFGPGTRLTVT.

The rearrangement uses TRBV20-1 and TRBJ2-5; no firm D call. Trimming left V 6 bases short and J 2 bases short, with 7 bases between. Germline assignment: CDR1 DFQATT and CDR2 SNEGSKA (reference sequence). This CDR3 has 11 residues. CDR3 residues: CSAIGQETQYF. The CDR3 DNA sequence: TGCAGTGCCATCGGGCAAGAGACCCAGTACTTC.

The genes are TRBV4-1 and TRBJ1-4; the match to TRBD1 covers 7 bases. Germline V gives CDR1 MGHRA, CDR2 YSYEKL. This CDR3 has 16 residues. V gave up 2 bases and J gave up 5 bases; unmatched junction bases: 8. CDR3 DNA sequence: TGCGCCAGCAGCCAATTGGTGACAGGGCAAAATGAAAAACTGTTTTTT. Translated: CASSQLVTGQNEKLFF.

In its sample, this clone was seen a few times. V gene TRBV5-6 combines with J gene TRBJ1-2; 8 bases match TRBD1. Unmatched junction bases numbered 13, after V lost 4 bases and J lost 5 bases. CDR3 length: 16 residues. Per germline, CDR1 SGHDT and CDR2 YYEEEE. CDR3 in amino acids: CASSRDRLGTSYGYTF. The CDR3 region has the DNA TGTGCCAGCAGCAGGGACAGGTTGGGGACCTCATATGGCTACACCTTC.

The CDR3 nucleotides read TGTGCCAGCAGCCTAGGGCGTGTTGGGGCGTTCGGGGATACGCAGTATTTT. Protein sequence: CASSLGRVGAFGDTQYF. The chain employs TRBV7-2 and TRBJ2-3; a possible D gene is TRBD1 (5 bases). The CDR3 length is 17 residues. Trimming took off 5 bases at V and 6 bases at J, with 24 bases between the two ends. Germline assignment: CDR1 SGHTA and CDR2 FQGNSA.

In this sample, this clone turned up once. This chain joins TRBV15 and TRBJ2-3; D gene unclear. CDR3 size: 13 residues. Germline-derived CDR1 and CDR2 are LNHNV and YYDKDF (reference sequence). The ends were cut back, 1 base at V and 1 base at J, with 3 bases in the middle. The CDR3 DNA is TGTGCCACCAGCAGAGCTGGCACAGATACGCAGTATTTT. Amino acid sequence: CATSRAGTDTQYF.

V and J are TRBV4-1 and TRBJ1-4; 9 bases fit TRBD1. Germline values: CDR1 MGHRA, CDR2 YSYEKL. The V segment lost 1 base and the J segment 8 bases; nucleotides outside the gene matches: 5. The CDR3 is made up of 15 amino acids. CDR3 protein: CASSQAGTGNEKLFF. The CDR3 nucleotides read TGCGCCAGCAGCCAAGCCGGGACAGGGAACGAAAAACTGTTTTTT.

The rearrangement uses TRBV4-3 and TRBJ2-1, with a possible D match to TRBD2 (6 bases). CDR1 LGHNA and CDR2 YSLEER come from the germline V gene. Trimming took off 0 bases at V and 0 bases at J, with 9 bases between the two ends. The CDR3 consists of 16 residues. The CDR3 reads CASSQDHGSSYNEQFF. In nucleotides, the CDR3 is TGCGCCAGCAGCCAAGACCACGGGAGCTCCTACAATGAGCAGTTCTTC.

The J gene is TRBJ2-1, the V gene TRBV11-2; D might be TRBD1 (7 bases). The length of the CDR3 is 16 residues. Germline loops: CDR1 SGHAT, CDR2 FQNNGV. The ends were cut back, 5 bases at V and 7 bases at J, with 21 bases in the middle. The CDR3: CASSPLRGAGWNEQFF. The CDR3 bases are TGTGCCAGCAGCCCACTCAGGGGGGCAGGATGGAATGAGCAGTTCTTC.

The chain is built from TRBV10-3 and TRBJ2-3; 9 bases align to TRBD2. Germline assignment: CDR1 ENHRY and CDR2 SYGVKD. V lost 10 bases, J lost 0 bases, and 5 bases stayed unmatched. The CDR3 runs to 14 residues. The CDR3 region is CATRLAESTDTQYF. CDR3 DNA: TGTGCCACCAGACTAGCGGAGAGCACAGATACGCAGTATTTT.

V and J are TRBV28 and TRBJ2-7, with 13 bases fitting TRBD2. The CDR3 totals 16 residues. Looked up from germline, CDR1 is MDHEN and CDR2 is SYDVKM. The V and J ends lost 5 bases and 5 bases, in that order; junction bases with no gene match: 9. CDR3: CASSALLAGGRDEQYF. CDR3 sequence (DNA): TGTGCCAGCAGTGCCTTACTAGCGGGGGGGCGAGACGAGCAGTACTTC.

The J gene is TRBJ1-5, the V gene TRBV19; 7 nucleotides agree with TRBD1. The CDR3 is 17 residues long. The germline V gene has CDR1 LNHDA and CDR2 SQIVND (reference sequence). The trim removed 1 base at V and 4 bases at J, leaving 10 bases unmatched. CDR3 in DNA: TGTGCCAGTAGTATAGGGGACAGACTTCCACCAAATCAGCCCCAGCATTTT. Amino acids: CASSIGDRLPPNQPQHF.